This TCR beta chain was captured by sequencing in a study of blood T cell repertoires in COVID-19. Looking at the study overall: Collection of acute and convalescent COVID-19 samples took place in the United States, Italy and Spain. PBMCs, B-cell-depleted T cells, or T cells were the source of the cDNA or gDNA that made up the material.

V shed 5 bases, J shed 3 bases, and the junction held 12 bases outside the gene matches. This CDR3 contains 17 residues. The germline V gene encodes CDR1 MNHNY and CDR2 SVGAGI (reference sequence). Per the authors' pipeline: It was from reference gene primer amplification that nucleated cell counts were estimated. TCRdb's copy holds only in-frame clones and misses some; the assay was immunoSEQ multiplex PCR. V, J and clone size reflect that table, while D and trimming were determined from the DNA. The sample includes some 46,000 clones, about 83% of them seen just once. The TCR sequence derives from a woman of 80 years or more with acute or convalescent COVID-19. The chain couples TRBV6-6 to TRBJ2-3, with TRBD2 matching over 9 bases. Sequenced: peripheral blood. CDR3 sequence: CASSPKRGSGGTDTQYF. The CDR3 DNA is TGTGCCAGCAGTCCAAAGAGAGGTAGCGGGGGAACAGATACGCAGTATTTT.